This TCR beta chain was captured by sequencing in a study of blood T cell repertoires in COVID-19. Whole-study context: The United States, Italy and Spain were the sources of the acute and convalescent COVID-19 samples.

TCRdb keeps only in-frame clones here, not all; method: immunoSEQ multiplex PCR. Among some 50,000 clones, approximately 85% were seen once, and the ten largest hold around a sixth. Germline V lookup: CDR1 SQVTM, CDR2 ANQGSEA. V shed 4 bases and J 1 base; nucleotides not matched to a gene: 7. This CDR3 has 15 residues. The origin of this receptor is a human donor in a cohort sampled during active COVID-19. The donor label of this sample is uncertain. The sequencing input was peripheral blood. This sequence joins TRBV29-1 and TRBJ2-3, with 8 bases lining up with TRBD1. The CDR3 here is CSVGPTGGGTDTQYF. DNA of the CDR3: TGCAGCGTTGGGCCTACAGGGGGTGGCACAGATACGCAGTATTTT.